This entry describes one TCR beta chain. The antigen remains unidentified. From germline, CDR1 is MNHEY and CDR2 SVGAGI. V trimming: 7 bases; J trimming: 4 bases; junction bases outside the gene matches: 6. This CDR3 region has 13 residues. These data are taken from a study of CD8 T cells in Susac syndrome. Turning to the study itself: Among the sequenced Susac syndrome patients, five or six had active disease while about eight were in remission. Study-level findings and limits: None of the CD4+ T cell repertoires in Susac syndrome showed clonal expansion. The number of individuals included in the study's TCR sequencing and HLA analysis was acknowledged as relatively small.

The RNA input was about 0.5 to 1 ug, and it was reverse transcribed with random hexamers. Multiplex immunoSEQ PCR targeted 54 Vbeta and 13 Jbeta TCR beta segments. MiXCR, applied by TCRdb to the immunoSEQ multiplex PCR reads, yields one record per CDR3 protein. The repertoire holds 150,000 or so distinct CDR3 sequences, roughly 95% seen once, with approximately 0.15% in the top ten. Sequencing input: CD4+ T cells from PBMCs. The J gene is TRBJ1-1, the V gene TRBV6-5, with 7 nucleotides matching TRBD1. This TCR was recovered from a human donor with Susac syndrome. Written as DNA, the CDR3 is TGTGCCAGCACCAGGGGGGAGGGCACTGAAGCTTTCTTT. It yields the protein CASTRGEGTEAFF.